This T cell receptor beta chain was obtained from a study of blood T cell repertoires in COVID-19. The data were produced by immunoSEQ multiplex PCR, yet TCRdb's version contains in-frame clones alone and is incomplete. The sample lists just over 300,000 clones; over 75% were seen once. Germline lookup yields CDR1 SEHNR and CDR2 FQNEAQ (reference sequence). The trim removed 2 bases at V and 4 bases at J, leaving 7 bases unmatched. This CDR3 has 17 residues. Sequencing was done on a sample of PBMCs or T cells enriched from blood (not recorded which). The chain couples TRBV7-9 to TRBJ2-3; 12 nucleotides match TRBD1. This clonotype was sampled from a young man who had recovered from COVID-19. CDR3 nucleotides: TGTGCCAGCAGCTTAACCCCGGGACAGGGGGCCCCAGATACGCAGTATTTT. The encoded protein is CASSLTPGQGAPDTQYF.